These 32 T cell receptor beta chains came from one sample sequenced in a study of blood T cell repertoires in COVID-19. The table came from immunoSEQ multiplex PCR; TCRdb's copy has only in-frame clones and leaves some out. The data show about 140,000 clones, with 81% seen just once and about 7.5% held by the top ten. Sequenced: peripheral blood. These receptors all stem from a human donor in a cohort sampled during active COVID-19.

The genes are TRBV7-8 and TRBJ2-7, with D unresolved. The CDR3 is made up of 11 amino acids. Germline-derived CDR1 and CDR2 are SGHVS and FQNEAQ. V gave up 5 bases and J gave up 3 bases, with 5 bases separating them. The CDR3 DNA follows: TGTGCCAGCAGCCCCCACTACGAGCAGTACTTC. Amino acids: CASSPHYEQYF.

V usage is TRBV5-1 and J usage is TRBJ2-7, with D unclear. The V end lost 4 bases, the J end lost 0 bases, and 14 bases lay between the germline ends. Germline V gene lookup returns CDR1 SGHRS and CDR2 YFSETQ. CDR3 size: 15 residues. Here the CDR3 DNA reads TGCGCCAGCAGCCCAGTAAGTAGGAGCTCCTACGAGCAGTACTTC. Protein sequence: CASSPVSRSSYEQYF.

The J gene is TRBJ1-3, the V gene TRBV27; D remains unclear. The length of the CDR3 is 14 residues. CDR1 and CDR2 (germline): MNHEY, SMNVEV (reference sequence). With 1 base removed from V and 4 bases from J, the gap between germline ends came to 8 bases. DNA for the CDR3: TGTGCCAGCAGTTTATATGGCACCGGAAACACCATATATTTT. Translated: CASSLYGTGNTIYF.

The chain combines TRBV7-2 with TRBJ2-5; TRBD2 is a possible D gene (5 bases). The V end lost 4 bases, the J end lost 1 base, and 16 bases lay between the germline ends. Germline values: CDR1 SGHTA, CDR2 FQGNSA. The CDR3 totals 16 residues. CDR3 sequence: CASSSRGQAIQETQYF. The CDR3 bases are TGTGCCAGCAGCTCTCGAGGGCAGGCGATCCAAGAGACCCAGTACTTC.

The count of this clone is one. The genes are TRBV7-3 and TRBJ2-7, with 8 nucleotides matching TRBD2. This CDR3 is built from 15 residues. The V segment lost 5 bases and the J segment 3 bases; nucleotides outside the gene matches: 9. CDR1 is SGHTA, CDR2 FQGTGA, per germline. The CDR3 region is CASSPGTRPFYEQYF. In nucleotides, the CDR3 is TGTGCCAGCAGCCCCGGGACTAGACCTTTCTACGAGCAGTACTTC.

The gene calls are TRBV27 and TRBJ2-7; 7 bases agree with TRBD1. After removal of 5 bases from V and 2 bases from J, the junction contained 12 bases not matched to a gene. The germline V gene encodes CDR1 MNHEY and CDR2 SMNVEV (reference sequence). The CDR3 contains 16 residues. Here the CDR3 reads CASSPAPGQLTYEQYF. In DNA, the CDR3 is TGTGCCAGCAGTCCCGCCCCGGGACAGCTGACCTACGAGCAGTACTTC.

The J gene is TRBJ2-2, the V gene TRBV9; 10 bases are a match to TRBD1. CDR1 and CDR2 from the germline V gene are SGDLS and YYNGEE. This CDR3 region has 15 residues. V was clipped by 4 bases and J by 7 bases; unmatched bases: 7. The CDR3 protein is CASSPGTGEGGELFF. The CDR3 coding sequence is TGTGCCAGCAGCCCCGGGACAGGGGAGGGCGGGGAGCTGTTTTTT.

CDR3 sequence: CASSQGGWDRMGTEAFF. The CDR3 DNA is TGCGCCAGCAGCCAAGGGGGGTGGGACAGGATGGGAACTGAAGCTTTCTTT. J is TRBJ1-1 and V is TRBV4-3, with TRBD1 matching 8 bases. The germline V gene encodes CDR1 LGHNA and CDR2 YSLEER. CDR3 size: 17 residues. With 1 base clipped from V and 5 bases from J, the junction kept 12 bases outside the gene matches.

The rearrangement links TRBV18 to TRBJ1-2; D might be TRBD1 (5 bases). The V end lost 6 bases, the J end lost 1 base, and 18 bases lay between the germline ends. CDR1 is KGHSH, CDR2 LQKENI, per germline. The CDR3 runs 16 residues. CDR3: CASSVASLRVNYGYTF. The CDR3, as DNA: TGTGCCAGCTCCGTCGCGTCCCTCAGGGTTAACTATGGCTACACCTTC.

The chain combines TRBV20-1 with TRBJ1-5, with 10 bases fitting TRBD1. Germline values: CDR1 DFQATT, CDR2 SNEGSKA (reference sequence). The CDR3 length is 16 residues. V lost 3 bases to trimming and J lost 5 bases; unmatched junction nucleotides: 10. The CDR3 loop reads CSASGLDRGLDQPQHF. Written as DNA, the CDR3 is TGCAGTGCTAGTGGACTTGACAGGGGGCTGGATCAGCCCCAGCATTTT.

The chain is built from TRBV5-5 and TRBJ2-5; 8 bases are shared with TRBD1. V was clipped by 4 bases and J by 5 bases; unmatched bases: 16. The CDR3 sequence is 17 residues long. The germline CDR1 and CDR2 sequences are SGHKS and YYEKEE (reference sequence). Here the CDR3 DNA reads TGTGCCAGCAGCCGCACCGGGTTAGGACAGGGAATCGAGACCCAGTACTTC. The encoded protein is CASSRTGLGQGIETQYF.

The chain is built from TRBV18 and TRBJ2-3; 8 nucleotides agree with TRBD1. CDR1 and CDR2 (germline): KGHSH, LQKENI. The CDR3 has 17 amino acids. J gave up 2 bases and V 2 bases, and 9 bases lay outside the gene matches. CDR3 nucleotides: TGTGCCAGCTCACCAGCGGCAGGGGGCCTGCTCACAGATACGCAGTATTTT. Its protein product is CASSPAAGGLLTDTQYF. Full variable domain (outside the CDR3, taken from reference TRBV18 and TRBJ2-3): NAGVMQNPRHLVRRRGQEARLRCSPMKGHSHVYWYRQLPEEGLKFMVYLQKENIIDESGMPKERFSAEFPKEGPSILRIQQVVRGDSAAYFCASSPAAGGLLTDTQYFGPGTRLTVL.

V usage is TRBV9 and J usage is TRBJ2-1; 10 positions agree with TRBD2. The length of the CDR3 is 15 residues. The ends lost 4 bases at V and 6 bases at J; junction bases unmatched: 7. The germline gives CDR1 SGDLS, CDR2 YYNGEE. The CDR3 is CASSTSGIPANEQFF. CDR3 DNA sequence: TGTGCCAGCAGCACTAGCGGGATTCCTGCCAATGAGCAGTTCTTC.

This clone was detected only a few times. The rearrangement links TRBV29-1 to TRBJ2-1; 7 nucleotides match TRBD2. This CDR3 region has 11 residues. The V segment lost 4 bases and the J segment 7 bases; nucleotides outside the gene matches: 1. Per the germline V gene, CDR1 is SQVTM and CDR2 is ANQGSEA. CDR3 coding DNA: TGCAGCGTTGCGCGGGGGAATGAGCAGTTCTTC. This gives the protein CSVARGNEQFF.

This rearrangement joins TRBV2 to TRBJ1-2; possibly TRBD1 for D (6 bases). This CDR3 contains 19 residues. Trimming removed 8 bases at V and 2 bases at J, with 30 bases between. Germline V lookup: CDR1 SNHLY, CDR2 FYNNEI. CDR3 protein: CASDYTTLGQPGKNYGYTF. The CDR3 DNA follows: TGTGCCAGCGACTATACGACCTTGGGACAACCGGGGAAAAACTATGGCTACACCTTC.

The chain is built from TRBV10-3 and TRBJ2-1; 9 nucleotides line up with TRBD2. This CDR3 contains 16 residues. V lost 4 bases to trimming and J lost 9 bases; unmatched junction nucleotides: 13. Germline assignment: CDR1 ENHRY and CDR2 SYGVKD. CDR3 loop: CAISAVSGSSWGEQFF. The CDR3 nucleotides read TGTGCCATCAGTGCCGTTAGCGGGAGCTCATGGGGTGAGCAGTTCTTC.

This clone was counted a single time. The CDR3 region is CASSQDQDRGNSPLHF. The CDR3 DNA is TGTGCCAGCAGCCAAGATCAGGACAGGGGTAATTCACCCCTCCACTTT. The chain combines TRBV4-2 with TRBJ1-6, with TRBD1 matching over 9 bases. The CDR3 sequence is 16 residues long. Germline V gives CDR1 LGHNA, CDR2 YNFKEQ. Trimming at V came to 0 bases and at J to 6 bases, leaving 3 bases not matched to a gene.

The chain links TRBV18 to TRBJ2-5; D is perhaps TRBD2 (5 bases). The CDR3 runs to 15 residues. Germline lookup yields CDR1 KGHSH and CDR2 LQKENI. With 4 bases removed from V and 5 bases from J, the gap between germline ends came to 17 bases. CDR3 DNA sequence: TGTGCCAGCTCACTCCTAGCTGCAAGTGGGGAGACCCAGTACTTC. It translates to CASSLLAASGETQYF.

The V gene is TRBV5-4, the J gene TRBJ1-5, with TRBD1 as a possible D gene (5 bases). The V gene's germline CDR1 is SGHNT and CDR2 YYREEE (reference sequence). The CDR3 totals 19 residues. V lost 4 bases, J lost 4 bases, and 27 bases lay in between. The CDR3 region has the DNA TGTGCCAGCAGCCCCGTGGTGGGTATCCCTGGTTACAGGAATCAGCCCCAGCATTTT. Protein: CASSPVVGIPGYRNQPQHF.

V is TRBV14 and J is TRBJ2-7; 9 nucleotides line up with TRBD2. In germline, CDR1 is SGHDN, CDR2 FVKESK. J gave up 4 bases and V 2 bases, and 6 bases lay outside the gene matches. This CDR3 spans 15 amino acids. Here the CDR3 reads CASSQLPGLAYEQYF. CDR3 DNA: TGTGCCAGCAGCCAACTACCGGGACTAGCTTACGAGCAGTACTTC. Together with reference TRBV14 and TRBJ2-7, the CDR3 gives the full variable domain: EAGVTQFPSHSVIEKGQTVTLRCDPISGHDNLYWYRRVMGKEIKFLLHFVKESKQDESGMPNNRFLAERTGGTYSTLKVQPAELEDSGVYFCASSQLPGLAYEQYFGPGTRLTVT.

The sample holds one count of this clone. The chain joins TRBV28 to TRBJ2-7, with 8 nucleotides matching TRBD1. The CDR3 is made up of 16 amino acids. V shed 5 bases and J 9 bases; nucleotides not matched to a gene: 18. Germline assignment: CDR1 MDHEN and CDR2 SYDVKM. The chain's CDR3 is CASSPLIALDREAQYF. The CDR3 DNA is TGTGCCAGCAGTCCACTCATCGCCCTGGACAGGGAAGCGCAGTACTTC.

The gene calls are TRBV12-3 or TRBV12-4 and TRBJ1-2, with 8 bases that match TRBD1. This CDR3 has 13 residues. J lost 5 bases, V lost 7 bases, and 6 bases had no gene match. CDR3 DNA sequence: TGTGCCAGCAAGGACAGGACAGGGTATGGCTACACCTTC. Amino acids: CASKDRTGYGYTF.

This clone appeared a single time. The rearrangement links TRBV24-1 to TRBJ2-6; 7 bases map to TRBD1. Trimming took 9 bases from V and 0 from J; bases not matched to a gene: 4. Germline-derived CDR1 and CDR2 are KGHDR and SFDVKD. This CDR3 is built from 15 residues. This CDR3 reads CATGDSPSGANVLTF. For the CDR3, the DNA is TGTGCCACCGGGGACAGTCCCTCTGGGGCCAACGTCCTGACTTTC.

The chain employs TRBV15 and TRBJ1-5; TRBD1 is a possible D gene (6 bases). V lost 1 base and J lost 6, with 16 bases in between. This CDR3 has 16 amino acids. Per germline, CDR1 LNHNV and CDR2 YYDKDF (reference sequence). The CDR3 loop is CATSRVTTGIGQPQHF. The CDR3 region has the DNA TGTGCCACCAGCAGAGTTACCACAGGGATAGGTCAGCCCCAGCATTTT.

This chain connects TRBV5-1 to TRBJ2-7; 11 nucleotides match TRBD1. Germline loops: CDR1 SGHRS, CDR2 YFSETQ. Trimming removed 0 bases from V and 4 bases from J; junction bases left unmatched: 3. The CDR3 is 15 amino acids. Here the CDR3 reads CASSLGGTGGYEQYF. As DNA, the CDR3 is TGCGCCAGCAGCTTGGGTGGGACAGGGGGTTACGAGCAGTACTTC. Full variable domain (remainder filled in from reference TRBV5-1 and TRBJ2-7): KAGVTQTPRYLIKTRGQQVTLSCSPISGHRSVSWYQQTPGQGLQFLFEYFSETQRNKGNFPGRFSGRQFSNSRSEMNVSTLELGDSALYLCASSLGGTGGYEQYFGPGTRLTVT.

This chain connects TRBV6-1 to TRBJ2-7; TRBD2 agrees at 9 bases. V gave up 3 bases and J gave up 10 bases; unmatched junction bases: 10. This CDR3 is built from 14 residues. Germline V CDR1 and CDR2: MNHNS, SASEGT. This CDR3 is CASSELLAGKAQYF. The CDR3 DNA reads TGTGCCAGCAGTGAGTTGCTAGCGGGAAAAGCTCAGTACTTC.

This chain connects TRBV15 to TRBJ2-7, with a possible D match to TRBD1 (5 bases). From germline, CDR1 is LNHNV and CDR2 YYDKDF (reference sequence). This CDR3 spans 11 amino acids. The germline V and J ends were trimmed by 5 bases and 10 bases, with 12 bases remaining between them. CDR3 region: CATSQGGRQYF. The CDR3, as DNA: TGTGCCACCAGCCAGGGCGGACGACAGTACTTC. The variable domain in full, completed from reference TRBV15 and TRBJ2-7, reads DAMVIQNPRYQVTQFGKPVTLSCSQTLNHNVMYWYQQKSSQAPKLLFHYYDKDFNNEADTPDNFQSRRPNTSFCFLDIRSPGLGDTAMYLCATSQGGRQYFGPGTRLTVT.

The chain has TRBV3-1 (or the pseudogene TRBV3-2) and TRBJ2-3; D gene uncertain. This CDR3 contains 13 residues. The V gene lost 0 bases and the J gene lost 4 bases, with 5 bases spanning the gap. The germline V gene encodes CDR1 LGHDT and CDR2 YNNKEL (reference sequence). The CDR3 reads CASSQDEADTQYF. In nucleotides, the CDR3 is TGTGCCAGCAGCCAAGATGAGGCAGATACGCAGTATTTT.

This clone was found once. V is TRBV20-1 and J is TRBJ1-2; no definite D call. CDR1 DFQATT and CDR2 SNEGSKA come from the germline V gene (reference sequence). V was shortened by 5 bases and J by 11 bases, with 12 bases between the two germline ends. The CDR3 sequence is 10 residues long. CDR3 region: CSAGYMRYTF. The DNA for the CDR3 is TGCAGTGCTGGTTATATGAGGTACACCTTC.

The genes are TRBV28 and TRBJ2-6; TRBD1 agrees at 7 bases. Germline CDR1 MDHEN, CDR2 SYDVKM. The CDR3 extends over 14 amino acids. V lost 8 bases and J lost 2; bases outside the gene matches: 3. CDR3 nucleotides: TGTGCCAGCGCAACAGGGGCTGGGGCCAACGTCCTGACTTTC. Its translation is CASATGAGANVLTF.

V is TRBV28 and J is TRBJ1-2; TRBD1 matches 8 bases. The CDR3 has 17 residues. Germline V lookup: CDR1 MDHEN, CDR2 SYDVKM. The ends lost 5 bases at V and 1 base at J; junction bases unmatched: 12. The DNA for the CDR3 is TGTGCCAGCAGTCGAACACTCCGGACAGGGATTAACTATGGCTACACCTTC. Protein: CASSRTLRTGINYGYTF.

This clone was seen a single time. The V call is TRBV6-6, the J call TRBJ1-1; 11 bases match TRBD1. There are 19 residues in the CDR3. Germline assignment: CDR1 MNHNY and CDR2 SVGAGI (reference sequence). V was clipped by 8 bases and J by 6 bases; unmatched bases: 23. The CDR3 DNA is TGTGCCAGCCGCTCCTCCGGGACAGGGGGTTCTCGGTTGGTTTCTGAAGCTTTCTTT. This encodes CASRSSGTGGSRLVSEAFF.